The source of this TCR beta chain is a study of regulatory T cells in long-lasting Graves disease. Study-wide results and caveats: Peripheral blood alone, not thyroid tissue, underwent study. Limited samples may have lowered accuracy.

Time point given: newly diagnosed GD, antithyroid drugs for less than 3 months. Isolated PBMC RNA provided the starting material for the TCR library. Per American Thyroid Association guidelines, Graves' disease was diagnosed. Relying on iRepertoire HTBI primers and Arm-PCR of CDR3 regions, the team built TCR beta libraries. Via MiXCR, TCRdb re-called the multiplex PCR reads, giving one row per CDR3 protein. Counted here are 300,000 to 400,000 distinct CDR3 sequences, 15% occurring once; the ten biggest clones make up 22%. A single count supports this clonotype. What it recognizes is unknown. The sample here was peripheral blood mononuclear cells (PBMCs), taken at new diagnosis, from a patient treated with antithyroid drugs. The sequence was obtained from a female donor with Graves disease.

The CDR3 protein is CASSGWSENSEAFF. The CDR3 nucleotides read TGTGCCAGCTCTGGGTGGTCGGAAAACTCTGAAGCTTTCTTT. This rearrangement joins TRBV18 to TRBJ1-1, with D uncertain. The germline gives CDR1 KGHSH, CDR2 LQKENI. The CDR3 is 14 residues long. Trimming removed 6 bases from V and 6 bases from J, with 17 bases in between.